A selection of T cell receptor beta chains follows, all from one sample in a study of identical twins. MiXCR, applied by TCRdb to the 5' RACE reads, yields one record per CDR3 protein. The sample records 350,000 to 400,000 distinct CDR3 sequences, approximately 10% being singletons. The source material was naive T cells sorted from blood. Receptor source: a woman between 45 and 65 years old in good health. The CDR3 runs from the conserved cysteine through the conserved F or W. D genes are given only for firm matches. Rows may omit the clone size; those that give it use once, few, many or a size class.

J,D,V,size,DNA,CDR3
TRBJ2-3,NA,TRBV3-1,NA,TGTGCCAGCAGCCATGATCGATCGGTCCCAAAACCAGCCTTT,CASSHDRSVPKPAF
TRBJ1-1,NA,TRBV5-1,many,TGCGCCAGCAGCTTGCACAGTGAAGCTTTCTTT,CASSLHSEAFF
TRBJ2-1,NA,TRBV20-1,NA,TGCAGTGCTAAACTACCGGTATCCTACAATGAGCAGTTCTTC,CSAKLPVSYNEQFF
TRBJ2-5,NA,TRBV5-1,many,TGCGCCAGCAGCTTCGCGCCAGACCGGGAGACCCAGTACTTC,CASSFAPDRETQYF
TRBJ2-2,NA,TRBV12-3/TRBV12-4,NA,TGTGCCAGCAGTTTGGCAGGGCAGTGGGGCGGGGAGCTGTTTTTT,CASSLAGQWGGELFF
TRBJ2-5,NA,TRBV20-1,NA,TGCAGTGCTTTAACCCGGGACGCAGAGACCCAGTACTTC,CSALTRDAETQYF
TRBJ2-7,NA,TRBV20-1,NA,TGCAGTGCTAGATCACAGGGAGGTCCCGGCGAGCAGTACTTC,CSARSQGGPGEQYF
TRBJ2-7,NA,TRBV19,few,TGTGCCAGTACCTCGTCCACATACGAGCAGTACTTC,CASTSSTYEQYF
TRBJ2-2,NA,TRBV20-1,few,TGCAGTGCTAGAGATAGGGTTGGCGGGGAGCTGTTTTTT,CSARDRVGGELFF
TRBJ1-5,NA,TRBV6-5,many,TGTGCCAGCAGTTACTCGAGGGCAGGGAATCAGCCCCAGCATTTT,CASSYSRAGNQPQHF
TRBJ1-1,NA,TRBV27,many,TGTGCCAGCAGTTTACAGCTAGCGGGACAAGGTGAAGCTTTCTTT,CASSLQLAGQGEAFF
TRBJ2-5,NA,TRBV12-3/TRBV12-4,NA,TGTGCCAGCAGAGGAACTCAGGAAGAGACCCAGTACTTC,CASRGTQEETQYF
TRBJ2-1,TRBD1,TRBV5-1,NA,TGCGCCAGCAGCTTGGGGCAGGGGGCTGGCAATGAGCAGTTCTTC,CASSLGQGAGNEQFF
TRBJ2-7,NA,TRBV7-9,few,TGTGCCAGCAGCTTACCCCTCTGGGACGCCGAGCAGTACTTC,CASSLPLWDAEQYF
TRBJ2-5,NA,TRBV19,NA,TGTGCCAGTAGAATCGCCGGGCTCGGTGGAGAGACCCAGTACTTC,CASRIAGLGGETQYF
TRBJ2-5,TRBD2,TRBV18,few,TGTGCCAGCTCGAGAGAAACAATACTAGCGGGAGTCCAAGAGACCCAGTACTTC,CASSRETILAGVQETQYF
TRBJ2-5,TRBD1,TRBV5-1,NA,TGCGCCAGCAGCCCGGGACAGGCCGGAGAGACCCAGTACTTC,CASSPGQAGETQYF
TRBJ2-1,TRBD1,TRBV15,few,TGTGCCACCAGCAGAGACTCCGACAGGGTGGGGGTCTACAATGAGCAGTTCTTC,CATSRDSDRVGVYNEQFF
TRBJ2-2,NA,TRBV7-9,NA,TGTGCCAGCAGCTTACAGGGGATGCACACCGGGGAGCTGTTTTTT,CASSLQGMHTGELFF
TRBJ2-7,NA,TRBV20-1,few,TGCAGTGTTTTTGGAGCAGAATCCTACGAGCAGTACTTC,CSVFGAESYEQYF
TRBJ2-3,TRBD1,TRBV5-1,few,TGCGCCAGCAGCTTTCGGGACAGAAACACAGATACGCAGTATTTT,CASSFRDRNTDTQYF
TRBJ2-3,TRBD2,TRBV12-3/TRBV12-4,many,TGTGCCAGCAGTGCCCTACTAGCGGATACGCAGTATTTT,CASSALLADTQYF
TRBJ2-3,TRBD2,TRBV12-3/TRBV12-4,few,TGTGCCAGCAGTGCTAGCGGGGCCAGCACAGATACGCAGTATTTT,CASSASGASTDTQYF
TRBJ2-5,NA,TRBV25-1,many,TGTGCCAGCAGCGAGGAGACTTCCCTGGAGACCCAGTACTTC,CASSEETSLETQYF
TRBJ2-7,NA,TRBV6-5,NA,TGTGCCAGCAGCCCGACAGGCTCTCCGTATTACGAGCAGTACTTC,CASSPTGSPYYEQYF
TRBJ2-3,NA,TRBV5-1,few,TGCGCCAGCAGCACCGGCCGGGACACCTTCACAGATACGCAGTATTTT,CASSTGRDTFTDTQYF
TRBJ2-1,NA,TRBV19,NA,TGTGCCAGTAGTATACCGGGACCGACATACAATGAGCAGTTCTTC,CASSIPGPTYNEQFF
TRBJ2-1,NA,TRBV29-1,few,TGCAGCGTTCGTTTCAGTGGTTACAATGAGCAGTTCTTC,CSVRFSGYNEQFF
TRBJ2-5,NA,TRBV7-2,few,TGTGCCAGCAGCTTAGGGCCAGGGTTTAAAGAGACCCAGTACTTC,CASSLGPGFKETQYF
TRBJ1-6,NA,TRBV6-5,few,TGTGCCAGCAGTGCAAGACTGGGGATGAATTCACCCCTCCACTTT,CASSARLGMNSPLHF
TRBJ2-3,TRBD1,TRBV29-1,NA,TGCAGCGTTGTGGCAGGGGGTCCGGATACGCAGTATTTT,CSVVAGGPDTQYF
TRBJ1-1,TRBD1,TRBV5-1,few,TGCGCCAGCAGGGCCGGGACAGGGGGCCCTCTTACTGAAGCTTTCTTT,CASRAGTGGPLTEAFF
TRBJ1-2,NA,TRBV20-1,few,TGCAGTGCTAGGGTAGGGGATAACTATGGCTACCCCTTC,CSARVGDNYGYPF
TRBJ2-5,NA,TRBV29-1,many,TGCAGCGTTGTGCCGGGTATACAAGAGACCCAGTACTTC,CSVVPGIQETQYF
TRBJ2-1,TRBD2,TRBV20-1,many,TGCAGTGCGGAGACTAGCGGGAGAGGTACCTACAATGAGCAGTTCTTC,CSAETSGRGTYNEQFF
TRBJ2-3,TRBD2,TRBV2,NA,TGTGCCAGCAGTGACGAGCGGGAGGGGACTAGCACAGATACGCAGTATTTT,CASSDEREGTSTDTQYF
TRBJ2-1,TRBD2,TRBV20-1,NA,TGCAGTGCTAGGACTAGCGGAGTTCGTGGCTCCTACAATGAGCAGTTCTTC,CSARTSGVRGSYNEQFF
TRBJ2-1,TRBD2,TRBV12-3/TRBV12-4,few,TGTGCCAGCAGTAAGACTAGCGGCTCCTACAATGAGCAGTTCTTC,CASSKTSGSYNEQFF
TRBJ2-1,TRBD2,TRBV4-1,NA,TGCGCCAGCAGCCAAGTCCGTGGGCTAGCGGGAGGGAATGAGCAGTTCTTC,CASSQVRGLAGGNEQFF
TRBJ2-3,TRBD2,TRBV12-3/TRBV12-4,NA,TGTGCCAGCAGTTTAGGGTTGGGAGTAGCGGGAGGAACAGATACGCAGTATTTT,CASSLGLGVAGGTDTQYF
TRBJ2-3,NA,TRBV19,NA,TGTGCCAGACACGTGGCAGGTAAAGCGGATACGCAGTATTTT,CARHVAGKADTQYF
TRBJ2-7,TRBD1,TRBV5-1,few,TGCGCCAGCAGCTCCCACGGGACAGGACCCTCCTACGAGCAGTACTTC,CASSSHGTGPSYEQYF
TRBJ2-1,TRBD2,TRBV20-1,few,TGCAGTGCTACCATGACTAGCGGTCATGAGCAGTTCTTC,CSATMTSGHEQFF
TRBJ2-1,TRBD2,TRBV5-1,NA,TGCGCCAGCATAAGTCGCCCGTCGGTAGCGGGAAACAATGAGCAGTTCTTC,CASISRPSVAGNNEQFF
TRBJ2-1,NA,TRBV7-2,NA,TGTGCCAGCACCCCGCGGGTAGCGGACACCTACAATGAGCAGTTCTTC,CASTPRVADTYNEQFF
TRBJ2-1,NA,TRBV20-1,many,TGCAGTGCTAGGACGGGCCGTAAACAGTTCTTC,CSARTGRKQFF
TRBJ2-7,NA,TRBV20-1,few,TGCAGTGCTAGGAGATTAGGTGGGACTGGGGTCTACGAGCAGTACTTC,CSARRLGGTGVYEQYF
TRBJ2-3,NA,TRBV20-1,NA,TGCAGTGCTGGAGACGGAGCTAGAGATACGCAGTATTTT,CSAGDGARDTQYF
TRBJ1-6,NA,TRBV20-1,NA,TGCAGTGCTGGACAGACTAATTCACCCCTCCACTTT,CSAGQTNSPLHF
TRBJ2-5,NA,TRBV4-1,NA,TGCGCCAGCAGCCAAGTAGGGGGTGACGAGACCCAGTACTTC,CASSQVGGDETQYF
TRBJ2-1,TRBD2,TRBV5-1,NA,TGCGCCAGCAGCTTGGCCCACGGCGGGAGTTCGTACAATGAGCAGTTCTTC,CASSLAHGGSSYNEQFF
TRBJ1-5,NA,TRBV12-3/TRBV12-4,NA,TGTGCCAGCAGTCCGTCGTGGGGACTTAGCAATCAGCCCCAGCATTTT,CASSPSWGLSNQPQHF
TRBJ2-7,TRBD2,TRBV5-1,NA,TGCGCCAGCAGCTTTAAAGCGGGAGGGCCCCCCGAGCAGTACTTC,CASSFKAGGPPEQYF